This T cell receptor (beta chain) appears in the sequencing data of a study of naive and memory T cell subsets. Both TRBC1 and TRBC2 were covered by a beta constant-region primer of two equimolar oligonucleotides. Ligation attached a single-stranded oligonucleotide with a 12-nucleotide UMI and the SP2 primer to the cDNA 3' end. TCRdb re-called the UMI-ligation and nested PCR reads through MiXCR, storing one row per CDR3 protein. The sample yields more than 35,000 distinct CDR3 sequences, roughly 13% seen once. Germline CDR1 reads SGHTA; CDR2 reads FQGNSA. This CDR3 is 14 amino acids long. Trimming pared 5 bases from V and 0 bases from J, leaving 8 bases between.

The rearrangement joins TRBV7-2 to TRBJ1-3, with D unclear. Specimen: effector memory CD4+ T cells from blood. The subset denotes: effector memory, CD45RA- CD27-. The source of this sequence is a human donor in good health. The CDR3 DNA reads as TGTGCCAGCAGCCGCGGCAGCTCTGGAAACACCATATATTTT. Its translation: CASSRGSSGNTIYF.